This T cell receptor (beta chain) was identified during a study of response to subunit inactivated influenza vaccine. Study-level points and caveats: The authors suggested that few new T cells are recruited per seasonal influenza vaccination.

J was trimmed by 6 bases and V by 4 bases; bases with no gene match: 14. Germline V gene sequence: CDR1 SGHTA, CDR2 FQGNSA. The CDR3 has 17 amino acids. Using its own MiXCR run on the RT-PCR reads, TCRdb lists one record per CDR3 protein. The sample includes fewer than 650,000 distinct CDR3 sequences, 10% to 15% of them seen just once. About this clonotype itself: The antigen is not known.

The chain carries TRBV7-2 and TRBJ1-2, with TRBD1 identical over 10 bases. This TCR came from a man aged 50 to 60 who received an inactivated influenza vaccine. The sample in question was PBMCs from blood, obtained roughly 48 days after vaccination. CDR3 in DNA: TGTGCCAGCAGCTCTCACACCGGGACAGGGGTGGGGCATGGCTACACCTTC. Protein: CASSSHTGTGVGHGYTF.